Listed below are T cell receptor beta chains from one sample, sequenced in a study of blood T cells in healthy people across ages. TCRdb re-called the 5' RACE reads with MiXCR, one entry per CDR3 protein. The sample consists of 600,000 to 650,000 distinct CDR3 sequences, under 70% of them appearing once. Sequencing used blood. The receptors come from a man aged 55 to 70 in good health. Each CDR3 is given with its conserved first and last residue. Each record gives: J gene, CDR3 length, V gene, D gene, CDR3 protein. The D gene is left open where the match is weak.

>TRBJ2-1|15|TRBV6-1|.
CASSGVAGVGDEQFF
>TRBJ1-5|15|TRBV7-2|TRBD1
CASSLVPTGRQPQHF
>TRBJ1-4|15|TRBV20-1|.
CSARDQLPGGEKLFF
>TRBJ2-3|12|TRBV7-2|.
CASTPQVDTQYF
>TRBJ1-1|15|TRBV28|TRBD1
CASSPSTGMNTEAFF
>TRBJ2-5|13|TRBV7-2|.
CASMGGGLGTQYF
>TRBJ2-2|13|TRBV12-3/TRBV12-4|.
CASRTDFTGELFF
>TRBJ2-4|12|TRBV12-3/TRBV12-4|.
CASALAKNIQYF
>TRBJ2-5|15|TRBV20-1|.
CSARGQIGGSETQYF
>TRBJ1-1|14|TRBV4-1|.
CASSHDWGDTEAFF